This T cell receptor (beta chain) emerged from a study of shared clonotypes between healthy human individuals (dated by TCRdb to 2018 to 2021). About the study as a whole: The cohort comprised a couple of women and a few men aged 18 to 49 years. To estimate repertoire size and how much clonotype sharing occurs between individuals, the study deeply sequenced the blood TCR repertoires of roughly 5 healthy adults. Different laboratories and diverse techniques were used to prepare libraries and sequence TCR repertoires, to increase sequencing depth and limit assay-specific biases. For each donor, CD4 naive and CD4 memory were each given three plates, CD8 naive was given two plates, and CD8 memory was given one plate. Between about 0.94 and 8.9 billion PBMCs per donor were obtained by leukapheresis.

Relative to germline, V is missing 0 bases and J is missing 4 bases, with 8 bases of the junction outside any gene match. CDR1 and CDR2, per the germline V gene, are SGDLS and YYNGEE. The CDR3 has 16 amino acids, counting the end cysteine and phenylalanine. The CDR3 DNA has 48 bases and is translated from base 1. Using the deep immunoSEQ assay, TCR CDR3 regions were amplified from genomic DNA by multiplex PCR. Genomic DNA extracted from each cell subset was distributed evenly over all wells of several immunoSEQ 96-well plates, and each plate served as one replicate. For sorted subsets, approximately 210 ng genomic DNA, equal to approximately 30,000 T cell genomes, was loaded into each replicate PCR. Purified libraries were measured with a Qubit 3.0 fluorometer, size-checked on a Bioanalyzer 2100, and measured again with the KAPA Library Quantification kit. Each immunoSEQ 96-well plate was sequenced on its own single-read 150-cycle Illumina NextSeq 550 flow cell. The original methods were these. Because only junctional sequences without quality scores were contained in the immunoSEQ output, filtering matching that applied to full-length reads could not be performed. To assign V/J genes and CDR3, sequences were annotated against IMGT germline references using PyIR, a Python wrapper for IgBLAST v1.9. Any read was removed if the V/J assignment was weak (E-value above 1e-6), the CDR3 was missing, or the read contained stop codons, out-of-frame junctions, or ambiguous translated residues. A V3J clonotype was defined by an identical inferred V gene, J gene, and CDR3 amino acid sequence. To compute the percentage overlap between repertoires, the number of shared unique clonotypes was divided by the size of the smaller repertoire. Richness of each repertoire was evaluated using RTK rarefaction, the Chao1 estimator, and Recon v2.1 estimates of unobserved clonotypes. OLGA was used to compute generation probabilities for all TCRbeta clonotypes that the gDNA method yielded from a handful of donors. TCRdb retrieved this table from immuneACCESS and kept in-frame rearrangements only. Not all clones are present; in checked studies, unresolved V genes account for under half, and no reason is known for the remainder. The V and J calls and clone size come from that table; D and trimming were worked out from the DNA. Counted in this sample were 2 million to 3 million clones; more than 85% of them appeared once. The top ten constitute roughly 0.39% of the sample.

The donors were healthy, HIV-negative adults with no recently reported acute infections or vaccinations. All donors were Caucasian adults living in Nashville, Tennessee, USA. CD4+ T cells were enriched by magnetic negative selection; naive cells were then positively selected on CD45RA, and the negative fraction formed the memory subset. Blood was obtained by leukapheresis, after which PBMCs were separated by Ficoll-Histopaque density gradient centrifugation and cryopreserved in liquid nitrogen vapor phase. Analytical flow cytometry was used to check the purity and quantity of each magnetically sorted T cell population. From each sorted fraction, genomic DNA was isolated and quantified by UV absorbance on a Nanodrop 2000c. The investigation overall reported the following: Pairwise subsampling led to the expectation that sequencing depth would affect the degree of clonotype sharing among donors. Clonotypes shared by all four sorted-subset donors showed higher generation probabilities than non-shared clonotypes. Roughly 5% of naive CD4, approximately 3.7% of naive CD8, 2.3% of memory CD4, and around 0.4% of memory CD8 clonotypes were shared across a few donors. Rarefaction of sorted-subset datasets indicated incomplete sequencing despite the large sequencing depth. Naive subsets generally had larger estimated clonotype richness than memory subsets did. Sampling was restricted to blood, and TCR repertoires in tissues likely differ from the TCR repertoires found in blood. Because the study included only a small number of donors, the genetic and exposure-history diversity represented was limited.

This clone was counted a single time. Its antigen specificity is not known. No quality values exist for individual bases; no much larger clone is one base distant. The clonotype comes from a man aged 18 to 30 in good health. Some clones in this sample may be carry-over from other donors' samples. The sequenced material came from naive CD4+ T cells from PBMCs. The cell subset or site label, as the study defines it: CD45RA+ positively selected. Rearrangement joined TRBV9 to TRBJ2-7, with 9 bases matching TRBD2. The CDR3 region has the sequence CASSVDAGGPGYEQYF. The DNA reads TGTGCCAGCAGCGTAGACGCGGGAGGGCCGGGTTACGAGCAGTACTTC.